These T cell receptor beta chains were read from a single sample in a study of T cells in tumors after PD-1 blockade. Clones were sequenced by immunoSEQ multiplex PCR, and TCRdb holds only the in-frame ones, with some missing. The sample records about 33,000 clones, around 80% being singletons. The material sequenced was PBMCs, taken before anti-PD-1 treatment. The receptors were sampled from a human donor with basal cell carcinoma. Both conserved end residues are part of each CDR3. D genes are given only for firm matches. Not every row has a clone size; where given, it reads once, few, many or a size class.

v_gene	d_gene	j_gene	abundance	CDR3aa	CDR3nt
TRBV14	TRBD1	TRBJ1-6	few	CASSPRQGSNSPLHF	TGTGCCAGCAGCCCACGACAGGGGTCTAATTCACCCCTCCACTTT
TRBV28	.	TRBJ1-1	.	CASSLLSTLRKGEAFF	TGTGCCAGCAGTTTATTATCTACCCTGAGGAAAGGTGAAGCTTTCTTT
TRBV7-6	TRBD1	TRBJ2-3	.	CASSFGVQGAPRTDTQYF	TGTGCCAGCAGCTTTGGAGTACAGGGGGCGCCCCGCACAGATACGCAGTATTTT
TRBV6-6	.	TRBJ2-2	.	CASRDTKNTGELFF	TGTGCCAGCAGAGACACCAAGAACACCGGGGAGCTGTTTTTT
TRBV19	TRBD1	TRBJ1-1	.	CASSMYGTGTGVLLPLTEAFF	TGTGCCAGTAGTATGTACGGGACCGGGACAGGGGTCCTTCTTCCCCTTACTGAAGCTTTCTTT
TRBV19	TRBD1	TRBJ1-5	.	CATWTGPNQPQHF	TGTGCCACCTGGACAGGGCCTAATCAGCCCCAGCATTTT
TRBV5-1	.	TRBJ1-1	once	CASSWKTGGDTEAFF	TGCGCCAGCAGCTGGAAGACAGGAGGAGACACTGAAGCTTTCTTT
TRBV18	TRBD1	TRBJ1-1	.	CASSPLGQMNTEAFF	TGTGCCAGCTCACCACTGGGACAGATGAACACTGAAGCTTTCTTT
TRBV30	.	TRBJ2-7	.	CGVDGARDEQYF	TGTGGGGTCGATGGGGCTAGGGACGAGCAGTACTTC
TRBV18	TRBD1	TRBJ2-5	.	CASSPDREETQYF	TGTGCCAGCTCACCCGACAGGGAAGAGACCCAGTACTTC
TRBV2	.	TRBJ2-7	once	CASRQEVLPYYEQYF	TGTGCCAGCAGACAAGAGGTACTACCATACTACGAGCAGTACTTC
TRBV21-1	.	TRBJ1-1	.	CASSKAEQAGRTSLEAFF	TGTGCCAGCAGCAAAGCGGAGCAAGCGGGACGGACAAGCCTTGAAGCTTTCTTT
TRBV7-9	.	TRBJ1-5	.	CASSVDGSFSNQPQHF	TGTGCCAGCAGCGTGGACGGAAGTTTTAGCAATCAGCCCCAGCATTTT
TRBV19	.	TRBJ1-5	.	CASSIPLNWQGGQPQHF	TGTGCCAGTAGCATTCCCCTCAATTGGCAGGGCGGTCAGCCCCAGCATTTT
TRBV23-1	.	TRBJ2-1	.	CASPMGDSTGHNEQFF	TGCGCCAGTCCCATGGGGGATTCGACGGGCCACAATGAGCAGTTCTTC
TRBV6-5	.	TRBJ2-7	.	CASSYQGRRGGQYF	TGTGCCAGCAGTTACCAGGGGCGACGAGGGGGGCAGTACTTC
TRBV6-2/TRBV6-3	.	TRBJ1-5	.	CASSYSRIYNQPQHF	TGTGCCAGCAGTTACTCGAGGATATACAATCAGCCCCAGCATTTT
TRBV5-5	.	TRBJ1-1	.	CASSLKSGNTEAFF	TGTGCCAGCAGCTTGAAGTCAGGGAACACTGAAGCTTTCTTT
TRBV19	TRBD1	TRBJ1-3	.	CASSARDRPNTIYF	TGTGCCAGTAGTGCCCGGGACAGACCTAACACCATATATTTT
TRBV7-8	TRBD2	TRBJ2-2	.	CASRPTSGGWNTGELFF	TGTGCCAGCAGACCCACTAGCGGGGGATGGAACACCGGGGAGCTGTTTTTT
TRBV5-4	TRBD2	TRBJ2-5	.	CASSRPAGGETQYF	TGTGCCAGCAGCCGACCAGCGGGAGGAGAGACCCAGTACTTC
TRBV7-8	.	TRBJ2-7	.	CASIIGRWPGRDEQYF	TGTGCCAGCATCATAGGAAGGTGGCCAGGAAGGGACGAGCAGTACTTC
TRBV5-1	TRBD1	TRBJ2-7	.	CASSFGTGGYEQYF	TGCGCCAGCAGCTTCGGGACAGGTGGTTACGAGCAGTACTTC
TRBV7-2	.	TRBJ2-1	.	CASSRAYGGQNEQFF	TGTGCCAGCAGCCGGGCCTACGGCGGACAAAATGAGCAGTTCTTC
TRBV6-2/TRBV6-3	TRBD2	TRBJ2-1	.	CASSLGLATGLFNEQFF	TGTGCCAGCAGTCTGGGACTAGCGACCGGACTCTTCAATGAGCAGTTCTTC
TRBV6-5	.	TRBJ2-3	.	CASSYSGRDGPNF	TGTGCCAGCAGTTACTCCGGACGGGATGGACCGAATTTT
TRBV18	.	TRBJ1-1	.	CASSLPRGTEAFF	TGTGCCAGCTCATTACCTAGGGGCACTGAAGCTTTCTTT
TRBV7-2	.	TRBJ1-4	.	CASSLDRNNEKLFF	TGTGCCAGCAGTCTTGACAGGAATAATGAAAAACTGTTTTTT
TRBV30	.	TRBJ1-1	.	CAWSGQWNTEAFF	TGTGCCTGGAGCGGACAGTGGAACACTGAAGCTTTCTTT
TRBV19	.	TRBJ2-1	.	CASSSRSDGSSYNEQFF	TGTGCCAGTAGTAGTCGCTCTGACGGGAGCTCCTACAATGAGCAGTTCTTC
TRBV7-9	.	TRBJ1-1	.	CASSSFTFKGTEAFF	TGTGCCAGCAGCAGTTTTACGTTTAAGGGGACTGAAGCTTTCTTT
TRBV19	TRBD1	TRBJ1-2	.	CASSGDRANYGYTF	TGTGCCAGTAGCGGGGACAGGGCTAACTATGGCTACACCTTC
TRBV29-1	TRBD2	TRBJ2-1	.	CSVEGTSGGSLYNEQFF	TGCAGCGTTGAAGGGACTAGCGGGGGGTCCCTTTACAATGAGCAGTTCTTC
TRBV5-1	TRBD1	TRBJ2-7	.	CASSWTGGSYEQYF	TGCGCCAGCAGCTGGACAGGGGGCTCCTACGAGCAGTACTTC
TRBV5-1	TRBD1	TRBJ1-6	.	CASSLGQGSSYNSPLHF	TGCGCCAGCAGCTTGGGACAGGGGAGCTCCTATAATTCACCCCTCCACTTT
TRBV7-9	.	TRBJ2-2	once	CASSWRANTGELFF	TGTGCCAGCAGCTGGCGGGCGAACACCGGGGAGCTGTTTTTT
TRBV15	TRBD1	TRBJ1-2	.	CATSVLQGAFTPNYGYTF	TGTGCCACCAGCGTCCTACAGGGGGCCTTTACCCCTAACTATGGCTACACCTTC
TRBV9	.	TRBJ2-3	.	CASSVAISPGTQYF	TGTGCCAGCAGCGTAGCTATTTCCCCCGGGACGCAGTATTTT
TRBV19	.	TRBJ2-7	once	CASKSRVVDEQYF	TGTGCCAGTAAATCCAGGGTAGTAGACGAGCAGTACTTC
TRBV19	.	TRBJ1-3	.	CASSIGANTIYF	TGTGCCAGTAGTATTGGAGCTAACACCATATATTTT
TRBV7-9	TRBD1	TRBJ1-1	.	CASSLQGAATEAFF	TGTGCCAGCAGCCTACAGGGGGCGGCCACTGAAGCTTTCTTT
TRBV12-5	.	TRBJ1-5	.	CASGINQPQHF	TGTGCTAGTGGTATCAATCAGCCCCAGCATTTT
TRBV25-1	TRBD1	TRBJ2-7	.	CASGRTGVYEQYF	TGTGCCAGCGGAAGGACAGGGGTCTACGAGCAGTACTTC
TRBV29-1	.	TRBJ1-1	.	CSVGREFAEAFF	TGCAGCGTTGGTCGGGAGTTCGCTGAAGCTTTCTTT
TRBV5-1	TRBD2	TRBJ2-2	medium-sized	CASSPGLAARGTGELFF	TGCGCCAGCAGCCCCGGACTAGCGGCACGGGGGACCGGGGAGCTGTTTTTT
TRBV28	.	TRBJ2-3	.	CASSSLEPSTDTQYF	TGTGCCAGCAGTTCCCTGGAGCCAAGCACAGATACGCAGTATTTT
TRBV3-1/TRBV3-2	.	TRBJ2-1	.	CASSKAGDEQFF	TGTGCCAGCAGCAAAGCCGGTGATGAGCAGTTCTTC
TRBV27	.	TRBJ2-7	.	CASLRYEQYF	TGTGCCAGCCTCCGTTACGAGCAGTACTTC